What follows describes a single TCR beta chain. CDR1 is LGHDT, CDR2 YNNKEL, per germline (reference sequence). V was clipped by 4 bases and J by 8 bases; unmatched bases: 8. This CDR3 region has 14 residues. This table comes from immunoSEQ multiplex PCR, and its TCRdb copy is limited to in-frame clones, with some not included. The sample carries about 120,000 clones, about 91% recorded once. The record originates from a study of control samples from healthy donors and cancer patients. Sequencing was performed on blood. This chain joins TRBV3-1 (or the pseudogene TRBV3-2) and TRBJ1-2, with 9 bases lining up with TRBD1. The source of this sequence is a man aged 40-50 years in good health. The CDR3 loop reads CASSPRDRVRGYTF. In DNA, the CDR3 is TGTGCCAGCAGCCCTAGGGACAGGGTCCGGGGCTACACCTTC.